What follows are 6 T cell receptor beta chains derived from one specimen sequenced in a study of blood T cells in healthy people across ages. The use of a sample-barcoded 5' primer and a J-beta primer mix characterized a second PCR of roughly 6 to 11 cycles. TCRdb recomputed calls from the 5' RACE reads with MiXCR, one row per CDR3 protein. The sample yields approximately 850,000 distinct CDR3 sequences, roughly 64% seen once. The source material was blood. These TCRs come from a young man in good health.

The chain combines TRBV12-3 or TRBV12-4 with TRBJ2-1; TRBD1 or TRBD2 may be the D gene (5 bases each). There are 15 residues in the CDR3. The germline V and J ends were trimmed by 0 bases and 5 bases, with 11 bases remaining between them. As DNA, the CDR3 is TGTGCCAGCAGTTTAGCGCTTCGAGGGGACAATGAGCAGTTCTTC. Translation gives CASSLALRGDNEQFF.

This chain links TRBV28 with TRBJ1-2, with no clear D. V gave up 3 bases and J gave up 8 bases, with 10 bases separating them. Germline CDR1 and CDR2: MDHEN and SYDVKM. This CDR3 is 12 amino acids long. The CDR3 DNA follows: TGTGCCAGCAGTTTGTGGGATTGGGGCTACACCTTC. It encodes CASSLWDWGYTF.

The rearrangement links TRBV20-1 to TRBJ2-3; D remains ambiguous. The V end lost 1 base, the J end lost 1 base, and 9 bases lay between the germline ends. CDR3 length: 14 amino acids. Germline CDR1 and CDR2: DFQATT and SNEGSKA (reference sequence). The CDR3 region is CSARGGVGTDTQYF. The CDR3, as DNA: TGCAGTGCTAGAGGTGGGGTCGGCACAGATACGCAGTATTTT.

This clonotype came up a few times. J is TRBJ2-5 and V is TRBV5-8; tentative D call: TRBD1 (5 bases). The J call is in doubt because the DNA end fits TRBJ2-7 better. CDR1 is SGHTS and CDR2 is YDEGEE in the germline V gene. The CDR3 extends over 16 amino acids. The CDR3 nucleotides are TGTGCCAGCAGCTTCCCGTGGCAGGGTCCCTTCGACGAGCAGTACTTC. Translation gives CASSFPWQGPFDEQYF.

The rearrangement joins TRBV20-1 to TRBJ1-2; 7 positions match TRBD1. CDR3 length equals 16 residues. Trimming at V came to 3 bases and at J to 3 bases, leaving 13 bases not matched to a gene. Germline CDR1 and CDR2: DFQATT and SNEGSKA (reference sequence). CDR3 amino acids: CSARSSRTGADYGYTF. CDR3 nucleotide sequence: TGCAGTGCTAGGTCGTCACGTACAGGGGCTGACTATGGCTACACCTTC.

The gene calls are TRBV6-1 and TRBJ2-1; TRBD1 is a possible D gene (6 bases). The closer fit of TRBJ2-7 to the DNA end suggests the J call may be wrong. In germline, CDR1 is MNHNS, CDR2 SASEGT. The CDR3 runs 14 residues. For the CDR3, the DNA is TGTGCCAGTGATCCGGGACACGGAACCGACGAGCAGTACTTC. This sequence encodes CASDPGHGTDEQYF.